This section outlines one T cell receptor beta chain sequence together with its context. The data originate from a study of T cell responses to AZD1222 COVID-19 vaccine. Germline V gene sequence: CDR1 MNHEY, CDR2 SMNVEV (reference sequence). The CDR3 spans 14 residues. V lost 5 bases and J lost 8, with 18 bases in between. TCRdb keeps only in-frame clones here, not all; method: immunoSEQ multiplex PCR. The sample has roughly 150,000 clones; roughly 90% are singletons. This clonotype was obtained from an adult who received the AZD1222 COVID-19 vaccine. Sequenced material: peripheral blood, taken 28 days after the second AZD1222 dose. V usage is TRBV27 and J usage is TRBJ1-1; D perhaps matches TRBD1 (6 bases). CDR3 region: CASSPDRLTVEAFF. The CDR3 DNA is TGTGCCAGCAGTCCCGACAGGTTGACCGTAGAAGCTTTCTTT.